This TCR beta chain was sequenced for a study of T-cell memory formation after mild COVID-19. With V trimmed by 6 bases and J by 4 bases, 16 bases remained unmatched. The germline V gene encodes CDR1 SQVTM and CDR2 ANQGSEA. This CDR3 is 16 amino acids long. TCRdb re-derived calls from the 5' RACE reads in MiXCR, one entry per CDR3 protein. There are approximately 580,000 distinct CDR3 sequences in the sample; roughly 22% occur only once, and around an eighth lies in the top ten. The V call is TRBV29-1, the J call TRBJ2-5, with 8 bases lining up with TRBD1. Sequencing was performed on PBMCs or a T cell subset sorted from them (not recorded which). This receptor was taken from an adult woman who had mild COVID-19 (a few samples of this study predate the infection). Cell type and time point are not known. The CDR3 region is CSVEKDGTGGRETQYF. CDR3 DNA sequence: TGCAGCGTGGAAAAAGACGGGACAGGAGGGCGAGAGACCCAGTACTTC. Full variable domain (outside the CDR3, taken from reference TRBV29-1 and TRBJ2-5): SAVISQKPSRDICQRGTSLTIQCQVDSQVTMMFWYRQQPGQSLTLIATANQGSEATYESGFVIDKFPISRPNLTFSTLTVSNMSPEDSSIYLCSVEKDGTGGRETQYFGPGTRLLVL.